This T cell receptor (beta chain) was identified during a study of response to subunit inactivated influenza vaccine. Study-wide points: It was the authors' suggestion that each seasonal influenza vaccination recruits few new T cells.

Regarding this clonotype: Its antigen is not identified.

TCRdb reprocessed the RT-PCR reads via MiXCR and lists one record per CDR3 protein. Of hundreds of thousands of distinct CDR3 sequences detected, roughly 27% appear once; the ten largest clones hold approximately 2%. CDR3 length: 15 residues. With 0 bases clipped from V and 2 bases from J, the junction kept 5 bases outside the gene matches. Germline V lookup: CDR1 DFQATT, CDR2 SNEGSKA (reference sequence). This TCR derives from a man in his fifties who received an inactivated influenza vaccine. The chain couples TRBV20-1 to TRBJ2-7; 9 nucleotides align to TRBD2. The sequenced sample was CD4+ T cells sorted from PBMCs, obtained about 5 days after vaccination. CDR3 in DNA: TGCAGTGCTAGAGAGGGCGGGGGGGATCCCTACGAGCAGTACTTC. Translating gives CSAREGGGDPYEQYF.